The 24 T cell receptor beta chains in this list originate from one sample, sequenced in a study of CD8+ T cells in alopecia areata. cDNA reverse transcribed from extracted RNA served as the sequencing template. Sequencing was performed with immunoSEQ multiplex PCR; in TCRdb, only in-frame clones are kept and a portion is missing. The repertoire holds 70,000 or so clones, with about three fifths as singletons. The source was CD8+ T cells sorted from blood, collected at week 0. The receptors were sampled from a human donor with alopecia areata.

The chain couples TRBV5-4 to TRBJ1-2; possibly TRBD1 for D (6 bases). The V gene's germline CDR1 is SGHNT and CDR2 YYREEE (reference sequence). There are 12 residues in the CDR3. Between the trimmed V and J ends, which lost 2 bases and 8 bases, there was a span of 10 bases. CDR3: CASSFATGGYTF. The CDR3 coding sequence is TGTGCCAGCAGCTTCGCTACAGGGGGCTACACCTTC.

This CDR3 is CASSQEVAGAYEQYF. The CDR3 DNA reads TGCGCCAGCAGCCAAGAGGTAGCGGGCGCCTACGAGCAGTACTTC. The chain combines TRBV4-1 with TRBJ2-7; 7 nucleotides line up with TRBD2. The V gene's germline CDR1 is MGHRA and CDR2 YSYEKL. The V segment lost 0 bases and the J segment 2 bases; nucleotides outside the gene matches: 4. There are 15 residues in the CDR3.

V and J are TRBV15 and TRBJ2-2; D possibly corresponds to TRBD1 (6 bases). The CDR3 has 17 residues. Germline assignment: CDR1 LNHNV and CDR2 YYDKDF (reference sequence). Deletions cut 2 bases from V and 1 base from J, with 14 bases between. This chain's CDR3 is CATSRTQDRLNTGELFF. CDR3 coding DNA: TGTGCCACCAGCAGAACCCAGGACAGATTGAACACCGGGGAGCTGTTTTTT.

The chain recombines TRBV4-1 with TRBJ2-1; maybe TRBD2 (6 bases). The CDR3 spans 15 residues. V was cut by 6 bases and J by 7 bases, with 19 bases left in between. Per germline, CDR1 MGHRA and CDR2 YSYEKL. Here the CDR3 reads CASSKGGTAANEQFF. The DNA of the CDR3 is TGCGCCAGCAGTAAGGGCGGGACCGCTGCTAATGAGCAGTTCTTC.

V usage is TRBV15 and J usage is TRBJ2-7; D unclear. V lost 0 bases, J lost 6 bases, and 9 bases lay in between. Germline V gene lookup returns CDR1 LNHNV and CDR2 YYDKDF (reference sequence). The length of the CDR3 is 13 residues. The CDR3 spells CATSRDRSSEQYF. The CDR3 DNA reads as TGTGCCACCAGCAGAGATCGGAGTTCCGAGCAGTACTTC.

The V call is TRBV30, the J call TRBJ2-1; 15 nucleotides agree with TRBD2. Germline-derived CDR1 and CDR2 are GTSNPN and SVGIG (reference sequence). Germline trimming cut 3 bases from V and 4 bases from J; bases unmatched to any gene: 4. This CDR3 region has 16 residues. CDR3 sequence reads: CAWRGGLAGGYNEQFF. The DNA of the CDR3 is TGTGCCTGGAGAGGGGGACTAGCGGGAGGTTACAATGAGCAGTTCTTC.

The chain uses TRBV13 and TRBJ1-1; weak D call: TRBD1 (5 bases). The germline V gene has CDR1 PRHDT and CDR2 FYEKMQ (reference sequence). V lost 5 bases to trimming and J lost 6 bases, with 13 bases between them. This CDR3 has 13 amino acids. CDR3 region: CASSLYRKAEAFF. DNA for the CDR3: TGTGCCAGCAGCCTCTACAGGAAGGCTGAAGCTTTCTTT.

The chain uses TRBV4-3 and TRBJ1-5; weak D call: TRBD1 (5 bases). The CDR3 is 15 amino acids. The V gene lost 1 base and the J gene lost 5 bases, with 12 bases spanning the gap. Germline V gene sequence: CDR1 LGHNA, CDR2 YSLEER. The CDR3 DNA reads TGCGCCAGCAGCCAAGTTTCGGGAGGGGATCAGCCCCAGCATTTT. Protein product: CASSQVSGGDQPQHF.

This chain joins TRBV13 and TRBJ2-2; TRBD2 is a possible D gene (5 bases). The germline V gene encodes CDR1 PRHDT and CDR2 FYEKMQ (reference sequence). The CDR3 extends over 18 amino acids. Trimming removed 3 bases from V and 10 bases from J, with 27 bases in between. The CDR3 sequence: CASSFLTVSGTEVAELFF. The CDR3 region has the DNA TGTGCCAGCAGCTTTCTGACCGTCAGCGGCACGGAGGTAGCGGAGCTGTTTTTT.

The V call is TRBV27, the J call TRBJ2-5; 8 bases agree with TRBD1. This CDR3 contains 14 residues. Germline V gene sequence: CDR1 MNHEY, CDR2 SMNVEV (reference sequence). V was pared by 6 bases and J by 5 bases, with 8 bases of the junction left unmatched. The CDR3 DNA is TGTGCCAGCAGACCGACAGGGGCGGCCGAGACCCAGTACTTC. Protein sequence: CASRPTGAAETQYF.

V gene TRBV29-1 combines with J gene TRBJ2-3, with 9 bases matching TRBD1. The V and J ends lost 4 bases and 3 bases, in that order; junction bases with no gene match: 2. CDR3 length: 13 amino acids. Germline V CDR1 and CDR2: SQVTM, ANQGSEA. CDR3 loop: CSVGGQGTDTQYF. The CDR3 nucleotides read TGCAGCGTTGGGGGACAGGGAACAGATACGCAGTATTTT.

This rearrangement joins TRBV29-1 to TRBJ1-2; D is unclear. The CDR3 is 11 residues long. Germline CDR1 is SQVTM and CDR2 is ANQGSEA. V was shortened by 1 base and J by 4 bases, with 4 bases between the two germline ends. The CDR3 is CSVEVLYGYTF. The CDR3 bases are TGCAGCGTTGAAGTTCTCTATGGCTACACCTTC.

This clone was counted only a few times. The chain recombines TRBV7-2 with TRBJ2-1; 7 nucleotides align to TRBD2. Germline V gene data show CDR1 as SGHTA and CDR2 as FQGNSA. The CDR3 runs to 14 residues. Trimming took 5 bases from V and 6 from J; bases not matched to a gene: 7. The chain's CDR3 is CASSQGGEGNEQFF. CDR3 bases: TGTGCCAGCAGCCAAGGTGGGGAGGGCAATGAGCAGTTCTTC.

The V gene is TRBV4-3, the J gene TRBJ1-2, with 8 bases fitting TRBD1. Losses at the gene ends were 4 bases for V and 4 bases for J; bases not matched to a gene: 5. From germline, CDR1 is LGHNA and CDR2 YSLEER. The CDR3 consists of 14 residues. CDR3: CASSPDRGSYGYTF. Written as DNA, the CDR3 is TGCGCCAGCAGCCCTGACAGGGGCAGCTATGGCTACACCTTC.

This chain joins TRBV2 and TRBJ2-1; 7 bases match TRBD2. CDR1 is SNHLY, CDR2 FYNNEI, per germline. V was clipped by 6 bases and J by 2 bases; unmatched bases: 10. CDR3 size: 16 residues. The CDR3 spells CASRIAGAAPYNEQFF. The CDR3, as DNA: TGTGCCAGCAGAATAGCGGGCGCGGCCCCCTACAATGAGCAGTTCTTC.

The chain recombines TRBV6-6 with TRBJ2-3; tentative D call: TRBD2 (5 bases). The length of the CDR3 is 15 residues. Germline V gene data show CDR1 as MNHNY and CDR2 as SVGAGI (reference sequence). With 4 bases removed from V and 2 bases from J, the gap between germline ends came to 13 bases. CDR3 sequence: CASSSTDWDTDTQYF. CDR3 bases: TGTGCCAGCAGTTCAACGGACTGGGACACAGATACGCAGTATTTT.

As concerns this clone: The junction does not match germline at one end; this may be a read error. This chain links TRBV19 with TRBJ2-5; perhaps D is TRBD1 or TRBD2 (5 bases each). This CDR3 contains 15 residues. Germline V gene data show CDR1 as LNHDA and CDR2 as SQIVND (reference sequence). The CDR3 DNA reads TGCAACCTTTTTGCCGAGGGGCCCCCGAGAGAGACCCAGTACTTC. It specifies CNLFAEGPPRETQYF. The full variable domain, completed using reference TRBV19 and TRBJ2-5, is DGGITQSPKYLFRKEGQNVTLSCEQNLNHDAMYWYRQDPGQGLRLIYYSQIVNDFQKGDIAEGYSVSREKKESFPLTVTSAQKNPTAFYLCNLFAEGPPRETQYFGPGTRLLVL.

This chain links TRBV21-1 with TRBJ1-1; TRBD1, the table's D call, was not compared with the DNA. TRBV21-1 is labeled a pseudogene. The CDR3 spans 16 residues. CDR3: CASSLKGPGGIPEAFF. The CDR3 bases are TGTGCCAGCAGCCTCAAGGGGCCAGGGGGCATCCCTGAAGCTTTCTTT.

The count of this clone is one. V and J are TRBV4-3 and TRBJ2-7, with D hard to call. The germline gives CDR1 LGHNA, CDR2 YSLEER. The CDR3 length is 15 residues. Trimming cost V 0 bases and J 3 bases, with 12 bases left between them. The DNA for the CDR3 is TGCGCCAGCAGCCAAGAAAGTGCGGCCCGCTACGAGCAGTACTTC. This gives the protein CASSQESAARYEQYF.

The chain links TRBV4-1 to TRBJ1-1; TRBD1 might be the D (5 bases). Germline CDR1 reads MGHRA; CDR2 reads YSYEKL. V lost 1 base and J 7 bases, leaving 13 bases between the germline ends. The CDR3 consists of 14 residues. The CDR3 spells CASSQVEGRGEAFF. Written as DNA, the CDR3 is TGCGCCAGCAGCCAAGTTGAGGGTAGGGGTGAAGCTTTCTTT.

This clone was counted a few times. This rearrangement joins TRBV28 to TRBJ2-7, with TRBD1 matching over 7 bases. The CDR3 consists of 14 residues. Germline V gene sequence: CDR1 MDHEN, CDR2 SYDVKM. J gave up 5 bases and V 4 bases, and 8 bases lay outside the gene matches. The CDR3, as DNA: TGTGCCAGCAGTTCCGACAGGGTGGTCCACGAGCAGTACTTC. This translates into CASSSDRVVHEQYF.

The V gene is TRBV29-1, the J gene TRBJ2-7, with D uncertain. Trimming removed 0 bases from V and 4 bases from J, with 7 bases in between. Germline V gene lookup returns CDR1 SQVTM and CDR2 ANQGSEA. The CDR3 runs to 12 residues. The CDR3 region is CSVEDSQYEQYF. DNA of the CDR3: TGCAGCGTTGAAGACAGCCAATACGAGCAGTACTTC.

This clone showed up just a few times. The rearrangement uses TRBV5-1 and TRBJ1-1; TRBD1 might be the D (6 bases). This CDR3 region has 14 residues. Trimming removed 6 bases at V and 0 bases at J, with 12 bases between. CDR1 SGHRS and CDR2 YFSETQ come from the germline V gene. The CDR3 bases are TGCGCCAGCAACCGGGGGGGCTTGAACACTGAAGCTTTCTTT. Residues: CASNRGGLNTEAFF.

J is TRBJ2-5 and V is TRBV5-1; 9 positions agree with TRBD2. The CDR3 consists of 18 residues. The V segment lost 1 base and the J segment 0 bases; nucleotides outside the gene matches: 10. The germline V gene encodes CDR1 SGHRS and CDR2 YFSETQ. The CDR3 DNA is TGCGCCAGCAGCTTGTTTAGCGGGGGAGACCCAGACCAAGAGACCCAGTACTTC. Its protein product is CASSLFSGGDPDQETQYF.